The 25 T cell receptor beta chains given below trace back to one sample, sequenced in a study of shared clonotypes between healthy human individuals. Generated by immunoSEQ multiplex PCR, the TCRdb table keeps only in-frame clones and is missing some. The table has about 79,000 clones, roughly three fifths seen once. Sequenced input: memory CD8+ T cells sorted from blood. The subset is: CD45RO+ cells pooled with CCR7-negative TemRA cells. The receptor set was obtained from a man aged 30 to 45 in good health.

The table lists this clone with a few counts. This CDR3 fails to terminate in the conserved phenylalanine or tryptophan, so it likely reflects a read error. The DNA is left out, because the CDR3 cannot be placed on it with certainty; the CDR3 is given as TCRdb lists it. This sequence joins TRBV6-1 and TRBJ1-1. Germline V gene sequence: CDR1 MNHNS, CDR2 SASEGT. The CDR3 is made up of 13 amino acids, end residues included. The CDR3 loop reads CASSELDLGGHIL.

The table lists this clone with many counts. The chain links TRBV7-8 to TRBJ2-1; the D is unclear. Germline V gene lookup returns CDR1 SGHVS and CDR2 FQNEAQ. This CDR3 contains 11 residues. The germline V and J ends were trimmed by 5 bases and 9 bases, with 8 bases remaining between them. DNA for the CDR3: TGTGCCAGCAGCCACAAAAGTGAGCAGTTCTTC. Translating it yields CASSHKSEQFF.

V gene TRBV5-1 combines with J gene TRBJ2-1; no clear D. Trimming pared 0 bases from V and 10 bases from J, leaving 11 bases between. Germline V gene lookup returns CDR1 SGHRS and CDR2 YFSETQ. The CDR3 loop spans 13 amino acids. DNA for the CDR3: TGCGCCAGCAGCTTGGAGTTAGTTAGGGAGCAGTTCTTC. This sequence encodes CASSLELVREQFF.

The chain couples TRBV6-5 to TRBJ1-1; D is perhaps TRBD1 (5 bases). The CDR3 extends over 14 amino acids. Germline CDR1 MNHEY, CDR2 SVGAGI. The V end lost 7 bases, the J end lost 4 bases, and 16 bases lay between the germline ends. The CDR3 DNA is TGTGCCAGCACCGCCCCCGGTGGGGGCACTGAAGCTTTCTTT. Protein product: CASTAPGGGTEAFF.

This rearrangement joins TRBV28 to TRBJ2-2, with 11 bases lining up with TRBD2. V was clipped by 7 bases and J by 4 bases; unmatched bases: 11. Germline V gene sequence: CDR1 MDHEN, CDR2 SYDVKM. There are 17 residues in the CDR3. CDR3 region: CASTPLWLAGGTGELFF. CDR3 coding DNA: TGTGCCAGCACCCCACTCTGGCTAGCGGGAGGCACCGGGGAGCTGTTTTTT.

V usage is TRBV6-6 and J usage is TRBJ2-1; 7 bases map to TRBD2. Germline V gives CDR1 MNHNY, CDR2 SVGAGI (reference sequence). The CDR3 spans 15 residues. V trimming: 2 bases; J trimming: 7 bases; junction bases outside the gene matches: 8. The CDR3 DNA reads TGTGCCAGCAGTTACCCGGGGGGAAAGGATAATGAGCAGTTCTTC. Protein product: CASSYPGGKDNEQFF.

The V call is TRBV28, the J call TRBJ1-5, with TRBD1 as a possible D gene (5 bases). CDR1 and CDR2 from the germline V gene are MDHEN and SYDVKM. The CDR3 loop spans 15 amino acids. Between the trimmed V and J ends, which lost 6 bases and 7 bases, there was a span of 19 bases. CDR3 sequence reads: CASSLQRGSIQPQHF. DNA for the CDR3: TGTGCCAGCAGCCTTCAAAGGGGCTCGATCCAGCCCCAGCATTTT. The variable domain in full, completed from reference TRBV28 and TRBJ1-5, reads DVKVTQSSRYLVKRTGEKVFLECVQDMDHENMFWYRQDPGLGLRLIYFSYDVKMKEKGDIPEGYSVSREKKERFSLILESASTNQTSMYLCASSLQRGSIQPQHFGDGTRLSIL.

The chain uses TRBV6-6 and TRBJ2-5, with 7 bases matching TRBD1. Germline values: CDR1 MNHNY, CDR2 SVGAGI (reference sequence). CDR3 length equals 12 residues. The ends lost 6 bases at V and 7 bases at J; junction bases unmatched: 5. The CDR3 region has the DNA TGTGCCAGCAGCAGGGGGTTGGGGACCCAGTACTTC. Translation gives CASSRGLGTQYF.

The V and J genes are TRBV2 and TRBJ2-2; possible D gene TRBD1, 6 bases. Deletions cut 3 bases from V and 6 bases from J, with 17 bases between. This CDR3 is 16 amino acids long. The germline V gene encodes CDR1 SNHLY and CDR2 FYNNEI. CDR3 amino acids: CASSDETGDGAGELFF. The CDR3 region has the DNA TGTGCCAGCAGTGACGAGACAGGTGACGGGGCCGGGGAGCTGTTTTTT.

The rearrangement links TRBV11-1 to TRBJ2-7, with D possibly being TRBD1 (5 bases). V was shortened by 7 bases and J by 2 bases, with 18 bases between the two germline ends. The CDR3 is 15 amino acids. The germline V gene has CDR1 SGHAT and CDR2 FQDESV (reference sequence). CDR3 sequence reads: CASTLRQGGAYEQYF. In DNA, the CDR3 is TGTGCCAGCACCCTCCGCCAGGGTGGCGCCTACGAGCAGTACTTC.

The chain joins TRBV7-9 to TRBJ1-4; D not resolved. Trimming stripped 6 bases from V and 1 base from J, with 12 bases between. Germline loops: CDR1 SEHNR, CDR2 FQNEAQ (reference sequence). The CDR3 is 15 residues long. CDR3 protein: CASSTPDLTNEKLFF. The CDR3 DNA is TGTGCCAGCAGTACACCGGACCTAACTAATGAAAAACTGTTTTTT.

V usage is TRBV7-6 and J usage is TRBJ1-2; D is unclear. Between the trimmed V and J ends, which lost 5 bases and 4 bases, there was a span of 20 bases. CDR3 length equals 16 residues. Germline CDR1 SGHVS, CDR2 FNYEAQ. The CDR3: CASSTTTSRKTYGYTF. The CDR3 region has the DNA TGTGCCAGCAGCACAACGACATCTCGAAAGACCTATGGCTACACCTTC.

The chain uses TRBV6-1 and TRBJ1-2, with TRBD1 matching over 7 bases. V shed 4 bases, J shed 6 bases, and the junction held 11 bases outside the gene matches. This CDR3 comprises 15 residues. Germline V gene sequence: CDR1 MNHNS, CDR2 SASEGT. The CDR3 reads CASSVGAGGGDGYTF. The CDR3 DNA is TGTGCCAGCAGTGTAGGGGCAGGGGGTGGAGATGGCTACACCTTC.

The gene calls are TRBV13 and TRBJ1-1, with TRBD1 as a possible D gene (6 bases). This CDR3 spans 15 amino acids. CDR1 is PRHDT, CDR2 FYEKMQ, per germline (reference sequence). Between the trimmed V and J ends, which lost 5 bases and 4 bases, there was a span of 17 bases. CDR3 sequence reads: CASSPVQGDGTEAFF. The CDR3 DNA reads TGTGCCAGCAGCCCGGTACAGGGAGACGGCACTGAAGCTTTCTTT.

The rearrangement uses TRBV4-2 and TRBJ1-5; unclear D gene. Germline CDR1 LGHNA, CDR2 YNFKEQ. The CDR3 totals 16 residues. Trimming left V 1 base short and J 3 bases short, with 13 bases between. CDR3 sequence: CASSQGSNSLNQPQHF. The CDR3 bases are TGTGCCAGCAGCCAAGGTTCGAACAGCCTCAATCAGCCCCAGCATTTT.

For this clone: A much larger clone differs by one base, so this may be a read error. The CDR3 does not end in the conserved phenylalanine or tryptophan, so this is likely a read error. J is TRBJ2-4 and V is TRBV6-1; no definite D call. This CDR3 spans 13 amino acids. Germline V gene sequence: CDR1 MNHNS, CDR2 SASEGT. Trimming stripped 0 bases from V and 7 bases from J, with 7 bases between. The CDR3 here is CASSEAPGNIQYL. The CDR3 DNA reads as TGTGCCAGCAGTGAAGCCCCGGGCAACATTCAGTACCTC.

The chain uses TRBV12-5 and TRBJ2-7, with a weak D call TRBD2 (5 bases). Trimming removed 2 bases at V and 4 bases at J, with 24 bases between. This CDR3 comprises 18 residues. The V gene's germline CDR1 is LGHNT and CDR2 FRNRAP. Here the CDR3 reads CASGLSAGPTDVSYEQYF. The CDR3 region has the DNA TGTGCTAGTGGTTTGAGTGCGGGCCCAACCGATGTCTCTTACGAGCAGTACTTC.

The chain uses TRBV28 and TRBJ2-1; possibly TRBD2 for D (5 bases). CDR1 MDHEN and CDR2 SYDVKM come from the germline V gene. Trimming removed 5 bases at V and 0 bases at J, with 17 bases between. This CDR3 is 17 amino acids long. The CDR3 nucleotides are TGTGCCAGCAGTCCCCTTTTTCGCGGGTACTCCTACAATGAGCAGTTCTTC. Protein product: CASSPLFRGYSYNEQFF.

This chain uses TRBV4-2 with TRBJ1-2; 7 bases are shared with TRBD1. Germline CDR1 and CDR2: LGHNA and YNFKEQ. V trimming: 4 bases; J trimming: 4 bases; junction bases outside the gene matches: 9. This CDR3 region has 15 residues. In nucleotides, the CDR3 is TGTGCCAGCAGCCTCCGACAGGGTGCCCTCTATGGCTACACCTTC. As protein: CASSLRQGALYGYTF.

This clone was detected a few times. The J gene is TRBJ2-7, the V gene TRBV7-9; D is perhaps TRBD1 or TRBD2 (5 bases each). Germline CDR1 reads SEHNR; CDR2 reads FQNEAQ (reference sequence). The length of the CDR3 is 14 residues. Trimming took off 1 base at V and 5 bases at J, with 12 bases between the two ends. CDR3 DNA sequence: TGTGCCAGCAGCTTAGGAGGGGCCTGGGACGAGCAGTACTTC. Translating it yields CASSLGGAWDEQYF.

The V call is TRBV18, the J call TRBJ2-3, with a possible D match to TRBD1 (5 bases). There are 15 residues in the CDR3. V was clipped by 4 bases and J by 1 base, with 12 bases between them. The V gene's germline CDR1 is KGHSH and CDR2 LQKENI. CDR3 sequence (DNA): TGTGCCAGCTCACGCGACAGTAGTCGCACAGATACGCAGTATTTT. Translation: CASSRDSSRTDTQYF.

This clone has a handful of counts. Within the sample, other DNA sequences also encode this same CDR3. The gene calls are TRBV6-6 and TRBJ2-1, with a tentative D call TRBD1 (5 bases). The CDR3 has 15 residues. Trimming removed 0 bases from V and 3 bases from J, with 9 bases in between. Germline V gene sequence: CDR1 MNHNY, CDR2 SVGAGI (reference sequence). For the CDR3, the DNA is TGTGCCAGCAGTTACTCCCCAGGGCTCTACAATGAGCAGTTCTTC. Its translation: CASSYSPGLYNEQFF.

The V and J genes are TRBV5-3 and TRBJ2-1; 7 nucleotides match TRBD1. TRBV5-3 is an ORF, with its function uncertain. The CDR3 spans 14 residues. The V and J ends lost 8 bases and 5 bases, in that order; junction bases with no gene match: 10. The DNA for the CDR3 is TGTGCCAGCAGCCCCGACAGGGATAACAATGAGCAGTTCTTC. Residues: CASSPDRDNNEQFF.

This clone appeared once. V usage is TRBV7-8 and J usage is TRBJ1-1; the D is unclear. V lost 5 bases and J 4 bases, leaving 14 bases between the germline ends. CDR1 is SGHVS, CDR2 FQNEAQ, per germline. This CDR3 has 14 residues. This chain's CDR3 is CASSNPRQVTEAFF. The CDR3 nucleotides read TGTGCCAGCAGCAACCCTCGTCAGGTCACTGAAGCTTTCTTT.

The chain employs TRBV25-1 and TRBJ2-7; 8 bases align to TRBD2. After removal of 7 bases from V and 7 bases from J, the junction contained 12 bases not matched to a gene. From germline, CDR1 is MGHDK and CDR2 SYGVNS. There are 14 residues in the CDR3. CDR3 amino acids: CASTGIGSGKEQYF. The DNA of the CDR3 is TGTGCCAGCACTGGGATCGGTAGCGGGAAAGAGCAGTACTTC.